The clone carrying this T cell receptor beta chain was seen only once. Its antigen remains unknown. This record comes from a study of CD8 T cells in Susac syndrome. Reverse transcription of roughly 0.5 to 1 ug RNA was performed with random hexamers. The amplification used immunoSEQ multiplex PCR on TCR beta CDR3; it spanned 54 Vbeta and 13 Jbeta. TCRdb analysed the immunoSEQ multiplex PCR reads with MiXCR anew, one entry per CDR3 protein. The sample includes 100,000 to 150,000 distinct CDR3 sequences, 90% to 95% seen only once; the top ten take around 0.12%. V was clipped by 3 bases and J by 4 bases, with 4 bases between them. The germline CDR1 and CDR2 sequences are MNHEY and SVGEGT. This CDR3 contains 13 residues. Study conclusions and caveats: A relatively small number of individuals underwent TCR sequencing and HLA analysis.

Negative isolation was used for CD8+ and CD4+ T cells and FACS enrichment for TEMRA cells. The chain employs TRBV6-2 or TRBV6-3 and TRBJ2-6; no definite D call. The sequence was collected from a human donor in good health. The sample taken for sequencing was CD4+ T cells from PBMCs. CDR3 nucleotide sequence: TGTGCCAGCAGTTATCCCGGGGCCAACGTCCTGACTTTC. This gives the protein CASSYPGANVLTF.